This TCR beta chain stems from a study of identical twins. Each CDR3 protein gets one entry after TCRdb re-called the 5' RACE reads with MiXCR. The sample includes 200,000 to 250,000 distinct CDR3 sequences, over 13% of them seen just once. The germline CDR1 and CDR2 sequences are MNHNS and SASEGT. Germline trimming cut 7 bases from V and 5 bases from J; bases unmatched to any gene: 15. This CDR3 spans 16 amino acids. This clonotype has a count of ten or more. Antigen unknown. Overall study results and limits: Invariant MAIT and iNKT cells may have partly biased zero-insertion analyses. Out-of-frame alpha sequences common to twins were enriched for low generation probability. The study based its conclusions on cross-sectional statistical analysis and did not follow the same donors.

V gene TRBV6-1 combines with J gene TRBJ1-1; 8 bases align to TRBD1. The sample comprised memory (CD45RO+) T cells sorted from blood. The sequence came from a woman aged 18-35 years in good health. The CDR3 sequence: CASTFGQGGLGTEAFF. The CDR3 region has the DNA TGTGCCAGCACCTTTGGACAGGGAGGTTTGGGGACTGAAGCTTTCTTT.